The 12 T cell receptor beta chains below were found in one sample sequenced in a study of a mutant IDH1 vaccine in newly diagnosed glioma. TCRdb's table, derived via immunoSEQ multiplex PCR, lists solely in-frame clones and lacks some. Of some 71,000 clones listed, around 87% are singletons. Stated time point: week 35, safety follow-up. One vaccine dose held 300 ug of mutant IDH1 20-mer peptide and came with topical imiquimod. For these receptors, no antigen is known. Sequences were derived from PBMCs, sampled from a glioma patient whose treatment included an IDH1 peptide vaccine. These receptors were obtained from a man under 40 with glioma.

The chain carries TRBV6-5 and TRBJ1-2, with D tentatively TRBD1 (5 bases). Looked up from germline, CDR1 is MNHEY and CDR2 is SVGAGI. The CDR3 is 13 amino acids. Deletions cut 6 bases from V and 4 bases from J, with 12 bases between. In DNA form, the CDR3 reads TGTGCCAGCAGCCCGAGGACACCCTATGGCTACACCTTC. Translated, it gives CASSPRTPYGYTF.

CDR3 loop: CASSTGTGGFNGYTF. The CDR3 nucleotides read TGCGCCAGCAGCACCGGGACAGGAGGATTTAATGGCTACACCTTC. The chain links TRBV5-1 to TRBJ1-2; 8 positions agree with TRBD1. The CDR3 consists of 15 residues. The germline gives CDR1 SGHRS, CDR2 YFSETQ. V gave up 4 bases and J gave up 6 bases; unmatched junction bases: 11. The whole variable domain, remainder taken from reference TRBV5-1 and TRBJ1-2, is KAGVTQTPRYLIKTRGQQVTLSCSPISGHRSVSWYQQTPGQGLQFLFEYFSETQRNKGNFPGRFSGRQFSNSRSEMNVSTLELGDSALYLCASSTGTGGFNGYTFGSGTRLTVV.

The CDR3 sequence is CASSMGQGIDSYNSPLHF. CDR3 bases: TGTGCCAGCAGCATGGGACAGGGAATAGACTCCTATAATTCACCCCTCCACTTT. The J gene is TRBJ1-6, the V gene TRBV21-1; the table gives TRBD1 as D, unverified against the DNA. TRBV21-1 is classified as a pseudogene. This CDR3 spans 18 amino acids.

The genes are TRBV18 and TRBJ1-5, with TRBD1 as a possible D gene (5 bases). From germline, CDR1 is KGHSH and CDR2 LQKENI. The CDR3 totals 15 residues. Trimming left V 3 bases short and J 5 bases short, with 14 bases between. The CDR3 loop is CASSPVGTRDQPQHF. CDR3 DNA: TGTGCCAGCTCACCGGTAGGGACGCGGGATCAGCCCCAGCATTTT.

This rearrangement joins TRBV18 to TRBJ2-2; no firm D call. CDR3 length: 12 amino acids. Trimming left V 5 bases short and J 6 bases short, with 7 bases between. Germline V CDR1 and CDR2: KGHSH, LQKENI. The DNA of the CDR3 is TGTGCCAGCTCATCGGATCCCGGGGAGCTGTTTTTT. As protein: CASSSDPGELFF.

The CDR3 sequence: CASAKRVGNYEQYF. The CDR3 nucleotides read TGTGCCAGCGCAAAGCGGGTTGGAAACTACGAGCAGTACTTC. The J gene is TRBJ2-7, the V gene TRBV9; the D gene is possibly TRBD2 (6 bases). The V end was cut by 7 bases, the J end by 3 bases, with 17 bases between. Germline V gene sequence: CDR1 SGDLS, CDR2 YYNGEE. The CDR3 extends over 14 amino acids.

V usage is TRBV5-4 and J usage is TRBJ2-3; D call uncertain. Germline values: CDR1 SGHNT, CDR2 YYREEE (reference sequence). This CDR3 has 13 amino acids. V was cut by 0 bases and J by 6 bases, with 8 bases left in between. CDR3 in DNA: TGTGCCAGCAGCTTGGCCGGTACGGATACGCAGTATTTT. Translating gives CASSLAGTDTQYF.

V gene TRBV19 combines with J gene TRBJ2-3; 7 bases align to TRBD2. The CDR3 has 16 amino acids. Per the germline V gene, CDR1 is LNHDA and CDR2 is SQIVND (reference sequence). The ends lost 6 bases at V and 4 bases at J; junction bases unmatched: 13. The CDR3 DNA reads TGTGCCAGTAGGGTAAGGGCTAGCGGATTTTCAGATACGCAGTATTTT. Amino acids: CASRVRASGFSDTQYF.

The DNA for the CDR3 is TGTGCCAGCAGGTACACAGGGGGCGAACCTAGCAATCAGCCCCAGCATTTT. This gives the protein CASRYTGGEPSNQPQHF. This chain uses TRBV28 with TRBJ1-5, with TRBD1 matching 9 bases. The CDR3 is made up of 17 amino acids. The germline gives CDR1 MDHEN, CDR2 SYDVKM. Losses at the gene ends were 6 bases for V and 0 bases for J; bases not matched to a gene: 9.

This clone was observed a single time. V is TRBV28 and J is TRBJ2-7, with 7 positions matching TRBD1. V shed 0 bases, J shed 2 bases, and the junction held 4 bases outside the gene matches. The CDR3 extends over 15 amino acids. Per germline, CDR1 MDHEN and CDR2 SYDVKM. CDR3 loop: CASSLWGTATYEQYF. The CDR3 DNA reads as TGTGCCAGCAGTTTATGGGGGACAGCAACCTACGAGCAGTACTTC.

CDR3 in amino acids: CASSIGRGDTQYF. CDR3 DNA sequence: TGTGCCAGTAGTATCGGTCGGGGAGATACGCAGTATTTT. The genes are TRBV19 and TRBJ2-3; TRBD2 might be the D (5 bases). Per the germline V gene, CDR1 is LNHDA and CDR2 is SQIVND (reference sequence). The CDR3 loop spans 13 amino acids. V gave up 3 bases and J gave up 5 bases, with 9 bases separating them.

The chain's CDR3 is CASSEGSSYEQYF. The CDR3, as DNA: TGTGCCAGCAGTGAGGGGAGCTCCTACGAGCAGTACTTC. The V and J genes are TRBV2 and TRBJ2-5, with D maybe TRBD2 (5 bases). The DNA matches TRBJ2-7 better at its end, which makes the J call doubtful. The CDR3 has 13 amino acids. Germline V CDR1 and CDR2: SNHLY, FYNNEI.